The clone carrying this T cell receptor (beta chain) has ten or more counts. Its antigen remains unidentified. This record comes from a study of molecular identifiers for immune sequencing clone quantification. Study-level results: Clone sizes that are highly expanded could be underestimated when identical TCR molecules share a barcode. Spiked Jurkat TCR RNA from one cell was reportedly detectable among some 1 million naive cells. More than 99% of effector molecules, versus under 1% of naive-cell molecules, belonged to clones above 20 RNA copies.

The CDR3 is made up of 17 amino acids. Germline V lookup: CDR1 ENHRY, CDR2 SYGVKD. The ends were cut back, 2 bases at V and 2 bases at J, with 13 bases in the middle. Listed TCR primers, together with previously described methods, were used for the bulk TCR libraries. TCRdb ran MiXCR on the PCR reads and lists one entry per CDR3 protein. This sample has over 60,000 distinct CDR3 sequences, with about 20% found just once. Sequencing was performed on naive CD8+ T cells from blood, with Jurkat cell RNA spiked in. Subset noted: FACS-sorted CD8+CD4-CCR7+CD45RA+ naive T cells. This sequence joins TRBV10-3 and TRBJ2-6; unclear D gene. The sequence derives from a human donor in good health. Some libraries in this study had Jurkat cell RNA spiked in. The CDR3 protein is CAISEENAGPGANVLTF. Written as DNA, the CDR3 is TGTGCCATCAGTGAGGAGAACGCTGGACCTGGGGCCAACGTCCTGACTTTC.